This T cell receptor (beta chain) was documented in a study of OX40 agonist ivuxolimab in advanced cancers. Describing the broader study: The costimulatory receptor OX40 (CD134) was targeted by ivuxolimab, a fully human IgG2 agonistic monoclonal antibody. Intravenous ivuxolimab was administered to patients every 2 weeks at six dose levels: 0.01, 0.1, 0.3, 1.5, 3 and 10 mg/kg. Of the roughly 50 dose-escalation patients, hepatocellular carcinoma was present in approximately 20, melanoma in around 15, renal cell carcinoma in 9 and head and neck cancer in 9. In the dose-escalation cohort, nearly 85% of patients were male, and the mean age was approximately 60 years with a range of about 20 to 80. Patients were allowed to have had prior anti-PD-1, anti-PD-L1 or anti-CTLA-4 therapy, and approximately 37% of the dose-escalation patients had been treated with checkpoint inhibitors. Partial responses occurred in three dose-escalation patients, of whom one had hepatocellular carcinoma and two had cutaneous melanoma. Peripheral TCRbeta sequencing was intended to test whether TCR sequence diversity was altered and clonal T-cell expansion was caused by ivuxolimab. The monotherapy dose-escalation portion (N of about 47 patients) of the phase I ivuxolimab trial is reported in the paper.

Genomic DNA was extracted from sorted cells for sequencing of the TCRbeta CDR3 region. The immunoSEQ Assay was used for sequencing of TCRbeta CDR3 regions. TCRdb re-hosts the immuneACCESS table, in-frame sequences only. Its copies lack some clones; in the studies checked, an unresolved V gene accounts for under half of them, and the cause for the rest is not known. For this sample the table gives around 70,000 clones, of which about 85% were detected only once. The ten largest clones take up about 0.49% of the sample. The CDR3 numbers 16 residues from cysteine through phenylalanine. The only DNA kept is the CDR3, 48 bases in frame from the first base. V is reduced by 6 bases and J by 5 bases, leaving a spacing of 20 bases between them. Reading the germline V gene gives CDR1 SNHLY and CDR2 FYNNEI. Study-wide findings and limitations: Clonal expansion of both CD4+ and CD8+ blood T cells was observed from baseline to week 6 at doses 0.1 to 3.0 mg/kg. Low levels of normalized T-cell clonal expansion were also seen in some patients who did not respond. The antigen specificity of the peripheral T cells that underwent clonal expansion was not determined. After ivuxolimab, expanded clones were on average more numerous among CD8+ T cells than among CD4+ T cells. In the 0.1-3.0 mg/kg groups, partial responders had among the lowest normalized peripheral clonal expansion, particularly in CD8+ T cells.

The trial excluded patients who had a history of autoimmune disease or who were on systemic immunosuppression. Peripheral blood for TCR sequencing was collected from all dose cohorts at baseline, on cycle 4 day 1, and on cycle 7 day 1. Samples came from an open-label, multicenter, first-in-human phase I dose-escalation trial of ivuxolimab. Adults with locally advanced or metastatic head and neck squamous cell, hepatocellular, melanoma or renal cell carcinoma were enrolled in the trial. Before TCR sequencing, CD4+ T cells and CD8+ T cells from peripheral blood were sorted into separate populations. Remarks on this clone: What antigen it recognizes has not been identified. Base qualities are missing; no much larger clone stands one base away.

This TCR came from an adult with an advanced solid tumor such as melanoma, head and neck, liver or kidney cancer. Sequenced material: CD4+ or CD8+ T cells sorted from blood, taken in a trial of the OX40 agonist ivuxolimab. The chain is made from TRBV2 and TRBJ2-4; TRBD2 is possibly the D segment (7 matching bases). The CDR3 region reads CASSLRGPEGENIQYF. The bases read TGTGCCAGCAGCCTGCGGGGGCCCGAGGGGGAAAACATTCAGTACTTC.